The TCR beta chain under discussion was sequenced for a study of spatial heterogeneity in lung cancer (dated by TCRdb to between 2018 and 2021). About the full investigation: Beta-chain transcripts were consistently detected in greater numbers than alpha-chain transcripts, which likely reflected higher beta-chain transcript abundance. A strong correlation was found between TCR transcript counts in tumor regions and a T cell transcriptional module score from matched bulk RNA-seq. In the raw uncorrected reads, each unique combination of TCR and UMI appeared more than ten times on average. In non-small cell lung cancer, the study quantitatively compared TCR alpha and beta repertoires across several tumor regions, matched nontumor lung, and blood. The study linked features of the TCR repertoire to counts of nonsynonymous mutations, which were determined by whole-exome sequencing of tumor tissue. Both alpha and beta chains were TCR-sequenced in 200 or so tumor regions, 64 matched nontumor lung samples and around 54 PBMC samples obtained at surgery. Results the study describes overall, beyond this receptor: The count of ubiquitous expanded TCRs correlated with the count of ubiquitous nonsynonymous mutations, and the count of regional expanded TCRs correlated with the count of regional nonsynonymous mutations. Estimated TCR-seq coverage of tumor T cells was only around 7% for alpha chains and about 14% for beta chains. The tumor nonsynonymous mutation count correlated with the number of expanded alpha and beta TCRs within the tumor. Additional single-cell paired TCR alpha and beta sequencing was considered necessary to confirm, at a functional level, the hypothesis that regional TCRs recognize regional mutations.

The library was generated by 5' RACE. This sample was sequenced with a NextSeq 500. The TCR library protocol attached a unique molecular identifier to each TCR cDNA molecule to allow correction of PCR and sequencing errors. As for how the authors treated the data: Decombinator tools were used for TCR identification, UMI-based error correction and CDR3 extraction. Expanded TCRs were defined as those above a frequency of 2 per 1,000, corresponding to the top 1% of the tumor frequency distribution. Expanded tumor TCRs statistically deemed absent (corrected P<0.05) from at least one tumor region were classed as regional, and all other expanded tumor TCRs were classed as ubiquitous. Each repertoire was subsampled 100 times to 5,000 TCRs, after which Renyi diversity was computed with the R vegan package. CDR3 similarity networks were built from amino acid triplet string-kernel similarity, with CDR3s being connected when pairwise similarity was above 0.82. TCRdb redid the processing of the public reads, applying fastp at Q25 and MiXCR, and retained in-frame beta chains. Identical CDR3 protein sequences are pooled into one entry, listed with their most common genes and DNA. These V and J calls originate from TCRdb's pipeline instead of the authors' own analysis. This sample lists 950 to 1,100 distinct CDR3 sequences; approximately 11% were detected once. The top ten clones comprise approximately 25% of the sample.

CDR1 and CDR2 are drawn from the germline V gene: MDHEN, SYDVKM. From cysteine to phenylalanine, the CDR3 is 15 amino acids long. The kept DNA is CDR3 alone, 45 bases in frame from the first base. V is trimmed back by 5 bases and J by 1 base, and the junction contains 6 bases that no gene match accounts for. The sample's time point, from its label and the paper: sample taken at primary tumor resection. The donors were 60 to 80 patients from the lung TRACERx cohort who had early-stage, untreated non-small cell lung cancer. For TCR sequencing, whole RNA was extracted from tumor and nontumor lung tissue, or from cryopreserved PBMC samples, and no cell sorting was done. Patients were selected for TCR sequencing only if sufficient RNA was available from at least two tumor regions. Tumor and adjacent nontumor lung specimens were reviewed by a lung pathologist before selection. Comments on this clonotype: Which antigen it targets is not known. One base away there is no much larger clone; base qualities are not given.

The origin of this receptor is a male donor with early-stage non-small cell lung cancer. The chain is made from TRBV28 and TRBJ2-5, and TRBD2 matches 8 of the central bases. This specimen was lung tumor tissue, taken at surgery. The CDR3 sequence is CASSPGGVPQETQYF. The DNA is TGTGCCAGCAGTCCGGGGGGGGTACCCCAAGAGACCCAGTACTTC.